This T cell receptor (beta chain) was retrieved from a study of human T cells and chemical hapten exposure. Study-level findings and limits: Expanded TCRs produced significantly more large CDR3 similarity clusters than controls did. DPC sensitization left the count of TCRs above 1 in 1000 unchanged.

The CDR3 sequence is 17 residues long. Germline CDR1 and CDR2: ENHRY and SYGVKD. V dropped 8 bases and J dropped 5; count of bases not matched to a gene: 18. The time point was: patch test 1, 2 weeks after DPC sensitization. As for treatment: therapeutic diphenylcyclopropenone sensitization with weekly scalp DPC. The study drew its donors from alopecia patients who were 18 to 70 years old and suitable for DPC. The authors' total RNA extraction used unfractionated whole blood. Note on this clonotype: As yet, its antigen is unknown.

TCRdb re-analysed the RACE reads in MiXCR, keeping a single row per CDR3 protein. The sample lists 150,000 to 200,000 distinct CDR3 sequences, roughly 15% occurring once. The clonotype comes from a woman between 25 and 40 years old with alopecia areata. Some clones in this sample may be carry-over from other donors' samples. The V and J genes are TRBV10-3 and TRBJ2-1, with 7 bases lining up with TRBD1. This material consisted of whole blood, taken in connection with sensitization to the hapten diphenylcyclopropenone (DPC). The CDR3 spells CAIATPHGRGRNNEQFF. The CDR3 region has the DNA TGTGCCATCGCCACTCCTCACGGCAGGGGGAGAAACAATGAGCAGTTCTTC.